This T cell receptor (beta chain) originates from a study of a mutant IDH1 vaccine in newly diagnosed glioma. Study summary: Before enrollment, patients got radiotherapy alone, temozolomide alone, or mostly the combination.

This CDR3 has 14 amino acids. V lost 3 bases, J lost 3 bases, and 11 bases lay in between. Looked up from germline, CDR1 is SGDLS and CDR2 is YYNGEE. Sequencing was performed with immunoSEQ multiplex PCR; in TCRdb, only in-frame clones are kept and a portion is missing. Of about 55,000 clones listed, roughly 72% are singletons. The sample holds many counts of this clone. Its specificity is not known. The time point denotes: week 47, end of study. Doses of 300 ug of mutant IDH1 20-mer peptide were given with topical imiquimod. In weeks 1, 3, 5, 7, 11, 15, 19 and 23, patients were immunized, eight times in all.

The sequences come from PBMCs, collected from a glioma patient whose treatment included an IDH1 peptide vaccine. The genes are TRBV9 and TRBJ2-3; D is possibly TRBD1 (6 bases). The sequence came from a woman in her forties with glioma. Some clones in this sample may be carry-over from other donors' samples. The CDR3 coding sequence is TGTGCCAGCAGCGGGGCAGGGGTGACAGATACGCAGTATTTT. The encoded protein is CASSGAGVTDTQYF.